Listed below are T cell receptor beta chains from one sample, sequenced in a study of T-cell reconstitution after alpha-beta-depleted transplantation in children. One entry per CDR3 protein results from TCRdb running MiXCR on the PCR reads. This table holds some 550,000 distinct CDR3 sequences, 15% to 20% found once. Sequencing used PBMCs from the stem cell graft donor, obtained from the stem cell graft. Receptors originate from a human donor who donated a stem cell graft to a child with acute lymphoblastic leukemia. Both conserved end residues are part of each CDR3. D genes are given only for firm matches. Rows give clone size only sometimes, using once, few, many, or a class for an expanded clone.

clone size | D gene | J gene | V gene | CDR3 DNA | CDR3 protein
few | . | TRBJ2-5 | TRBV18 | TGTGCCAGCTCACCACCCTGGAACGGGATGGAGACCCAGTACTTC | CASSPPWNGMETQYF
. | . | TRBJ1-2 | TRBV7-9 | TGTGCCAGCATCCTAACCGGGACACAGCAGTCCTATGGCTACACCTTC | CASILTGTQQSYGYTF
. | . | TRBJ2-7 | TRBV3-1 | TGTGCCAGCAGCCAAGCCGTGGGCTACGAGCAGTACTTC | CASSQAVGYEQYF
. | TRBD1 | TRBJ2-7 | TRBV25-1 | TGTGCCAGTACCCCACGGGACAGGGGTTACGAGCAGTACTTC | CASTPRDRGYEQYF
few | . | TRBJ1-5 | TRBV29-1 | TGCAGCGCGGCCGGGCTGAATCAGCCCCAGCATTTT | CSAAGLNQPQHF
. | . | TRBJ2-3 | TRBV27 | TGTGCCAGCAGTCCCGCAGGTCCAGATACGCAGTATTTT | CASSPAGPDTQYF
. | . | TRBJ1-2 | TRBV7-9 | TGTGCCAGCAGCTCGGGGGTGCAGGGCTACACCTTC | CASSSGVQGYTF
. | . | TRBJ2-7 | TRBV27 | TGTGCCAGCAGTTTATGGGGCAACTCCTACGAGCAGTACTTC | CASSLWGNSYEQYF
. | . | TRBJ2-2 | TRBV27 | TGTGCCAGCAGCCCAGGGGTGGGGACCGGGGAGCTGTTTTTT | CASSPGVGTGELFF
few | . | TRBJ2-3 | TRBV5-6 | TGTGCCAGCAGCTTTGCGGGACTGGGGAATGGGGCGCAGTATTTT | CASSFAGLGNGAQYF
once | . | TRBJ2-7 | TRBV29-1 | TGCAGCGTTGAGGGGAATTGGTGGGGATCCTACGAGCAGTACTTC | CSVEGNWWGSYEQYF
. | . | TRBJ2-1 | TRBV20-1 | TGCAGTGCTAGATCCCGGACTCTCCTTGCCTACAATGAGCAGTTCTTC | CSARSRTLLAYNEQFF
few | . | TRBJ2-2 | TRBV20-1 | TGCAGTGCTAGAGATCATTCCGGGCGGGCACAAAACACCGGGGAGCTGTTTTTT | CSARDHSGRAQNTGELFF
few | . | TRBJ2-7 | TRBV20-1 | TGCAGTGCTACCACCGGGACTGTTACCTACGAGCAGTACTTC | CSATTGTVTYEQYF
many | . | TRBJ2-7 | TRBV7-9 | TGTGCCACTATAGGGGACACCCTTGGAGAGCAGTACTTC | CATIGDTLGEQYF
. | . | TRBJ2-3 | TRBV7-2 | TGTGCCAGCAGCTTGGGCCCGGGCCGCACAGATACGCAGTATTTT | CASSLGPGRTDTQYF
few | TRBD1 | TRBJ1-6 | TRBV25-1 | TGTGCCAGCAGCGGTGGACAGGCGTCGAATTCACCCCTCCACTTT | CASSGGQASNSPLHF
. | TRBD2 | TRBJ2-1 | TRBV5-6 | TGTGCCAGCAGCTTAGTAGGGCTAGCGGGAGTCGATGAGCAGTTCTTC | CASSLVGLAGVDEQFF
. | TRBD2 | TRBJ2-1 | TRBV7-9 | TGTGCCAGCAGCCTATCACGACTAGCGGGAGAAGATGAGCAGTTCTTC | CASSLSRLAGEDEQFF
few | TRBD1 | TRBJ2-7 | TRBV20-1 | TGCAGTGCTTCTTTGGGGGACAGGGCATACGCCGAGTACTTC | CSASLGDRAYAEYF
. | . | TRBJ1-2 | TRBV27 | TGTGCCAGCAGTTTATCCTTCCCTCTGAACAGGGATGGCTACACCTTC | CASSLSFPLNRDGYTF
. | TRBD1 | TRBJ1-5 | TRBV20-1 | TGCAGTGCGGGACAGGGGGACCAGCCCCAGCATTTT | CSAGQGDQPQHF
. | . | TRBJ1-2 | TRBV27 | TGTGCCAGCAGTCCCGCAGGGACCATTAATGGCTACACCTTC | CASSPAGTINGYTF
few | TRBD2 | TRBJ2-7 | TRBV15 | TGTGCCACCAGCAACAGCGGGATTCCCTACGAGCAGTACTTC | CATSNSGIPYEQYF
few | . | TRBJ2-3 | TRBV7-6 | TGTGCCAGCAGCTTAGACGGGACACTTAGCACAGATACGCAGTATTTT | CASSLDGTLSTDTQYF
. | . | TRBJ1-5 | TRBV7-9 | TGTGCCAGCAGCTCCGCCGGCAGTAGGGTGCCCCAGCATTTT | CASSSAGSRVPQHF